What follows are 24 T cell receptor beta chains derived from one specimen sequenced in a study of beta chain features in type 1 diabetes. Expressed TCRB transcripts were sequenced because the entire RNA isolate underwent reverse transcription. Method: immunoSEQ multiplex PCR; TCRdb's copy keeps in-frame clones and lacks some. The sample has about 900,000 clones, about 17% seen once; the top ten hold 0.02% to 0.025%. Sequencing was performed on naive CD4+ T cells from blood. The receptor set was obtained from a woman aged 18 to 35 in good health.

This clone was seen a few times. The rearrangement uses TRBV6-6 and TRBJ2-4; no reliable D call. Trimming shortened V by 5 bases and J by 3 bases, and 14 bases separated the two germline ends. Germline values: CDR1 MNHNY, CDR2 SVGAGI (reference sequence). This CDR3 comprises 15 residues. CDR3 sequence: CASSRNSLGKNIQYF. CDR3 nucleotide sequence: TGTGCCAGCAGTCGTAATAGTTTGGGCAAAAACATTCAGTACTTC.

This clone was detected a few times. The rearrangement joins TRBV5-1 to TRBJ1-2; no firm D call. Germline V lookup: CDR1 SGHRS, CDR2 YFSETQ. V lost 4 bases to trimming and J lost 8 bases, with 18 bases between them. CDR3 length: 14 residues. CDR3 sequence reads: CASSPDGYSFGYTF. Written as DNA, the CDR3 is TGCGCCAGCAGCCCCGACGGGTATTCTTTCGGCTACACCTTC.

This clone was detected a few times. The chain combines TRBV10-3 with TRBJ2-3; TRBD1 agrees at 9 bases. Germline V CDR1 and CDR2: ENHRY, SYGVKD. The V segment lost 7 bases and the J segment 4 bases; nucleotides outside the gene matches: 9. The length of the CDR3 is 15 residues. In nucleotides, the CDR3 is TGTGCCATCAAATCTGGGGGACAGGGCTCAGATACGCAGTATTTT. It yields the protein CAIKSGGQGSDTQYF.

Regarding this clone: This sample includes further DNA sequences coding for the same CDR3. CDR3 amino acids: CASSLAASGAYEQYF. In DNA, the CDR3 is TGTGCCAGCAGTTTGGCGGCTAGCGGGGCCTACGAGCAGTACTTC. The gene calls are TRBV28 and TRBJ2-7; 9 bases are shared with TRBD2. The CDR3 spans 15 residues. The germline CDR1 and CDR2 sequences are MDHEN and SYDVKM. V was pared by 3 bases and J by 2 bases, with 5 bases of the junction left unmatched.

The genes are TRBV7-8 and TRBJ2-7; D not resolved. Germline V CDR1 and CDR2: SGHVS, FQNEAQ. CDR3 length equals 13 residues. Trimming took off 4 bases at V and 4 bases at J, with 11 bases between the two ends. CDR3 sequence: CASSSLEEYEQYF. The DNA of the CDR3 is TGTGCCAGCAGCTCCCTCGAAGAATACGAGCAGTACTTC.

This clone was picked up a small number of times. As DNA, the CDR3 is TGTGCCAGCAGGTTTAGCGGGAGTTACAATGAGCAGTTCTTC. It encodes CASRFSGSYNEQFF. V gene TRBV6-6 combines with J gene TRBJ2-1; 9 nucleotides align to TRBD2. The junction had 4 bases not matched to a gene; V was cut back by 6 bases and J by 4 bases. CDR1 and CDR2 (germline): MNHNY, SVGAGI (reference sequence). The CDR3 is 14 residues long.

The chain joins TRBV14 to TRBJ2-5; TRBD1 aligns across 8 bases. This CDR3 is 13 amino acids long. Per germline, CDR1 SGHDN and CDR2 FVKESK. J lost 7 bases, V lost 1 base, and 2 bases had no gene match. The DNA of the CDR3 is TGTGCCAGCAGCCAAGCACAGGGGGTGACCCAGTACTTC. Translated, it gives CASSQAQGVTQYF.

Remarks on this clone: Other DNA sequences in this specimen translate into the identical CDR3. V and J are TRBV4-2 and TRBJ2-1; D possibly corresponds to TRBD2 (6 bases). V lost 0 bases to trimming and J lost 1 base, with 7 bases between them. The CDR3 spans 15 residues. From germline, CDR1 is LGHNA and CDR2 YNFKEQ. The CDR3, as DNA: TGTGCCAGCAGCCAAGAGACTAGTTCCTACAATGAGCAGTTCTTC. Protein sequence: CASSQETSSYNEQFF.

The V gene is TRBV5-1, the J gene TRBJ1-2; no firm D call. The ends were cut back, 4 bases at V and 1 base at J, with 11 bases in the middle. The CDR3 contains 14 residues. The germline V gene has CDR1 SGHRS and CDR2 YFSETQ. For the CDR3, the DNA is TGCGCCAGCAGCGAAATCCAGAGTAACTATGGCTACACCTTC. Translated, it gives CASSEIQSNYGYTF.

As to this clone: Other DNA sequences of this sample code for an identical CDR3. The genes are TRBV5-1 and TRBJ2-5, with 8 positions matching TRBD1. CDR1 and CDR2 (germline): SGHRS, YFSETQ. CDR3 length: 13 residues. Germline trimming cut 2 bases from V and 4 bases from J; bases unmatched to any gene: 1. This chain's CDR3 is CASSFTGGETQYF. CDR3 DNA sequence: TGCGCCAGCAGCTTTACAGGGGGAGAGACCCAGTACTTC.

The CDR3 region is CASSDILRATYEQYF. CDR3 nucleotides: TGTGCCAGCAGCGACATCCTTAGGGCTACCTACGAGCAGTACTTC. The chain carries TRBV5-6 and TRBJ2-7; D is unresolved. From germline, CDR1 is SGHDT and CDR2 YYEEEE. The CDR3 consists of 15 residues. The ends were cut back, 4 bases at V and 2 bases at J, with 16 bases in the middle.

The V call is TRBV6-6, the J call TRBJ1-2; D might be TRBD1 (5 bases). V lost 10 bases and J lost 5, with 14 bases in between. The V gene's germline CDR1 is MNHNY and CDR2 SVGAGI (reference sequence). This CDR3 has 12 amino acids. This CDR3 reads CATRDGYYGYTF. For the CDR3, the DNA is TGTGCCACCCGGGACGGATATTATGGCTACACCTTC.

A few counts support this clone. The gene calls are TRBV5-1 and TRBJ2-5, with TRBD2 as a possible D gene (6 bases). The CDR3 extends over 14 amino acids. V was shortened by 5 bases and J by 2 bases, with 13 bases between the two germline ends. CDR1 SGHRS and CDR2 YFSETQ come from the germline V gene. CDR3 loop: CASREGPTQETQYF. Here the CDR3 DNA reads TGCGCCAGCAGGGAGGGACCCACGCAAGAGACCCAGTACTTC.

Only a few counts were recorded for this clone. The V gene is TRBV5-1, the J gene TRBJ1-4, with D tentatively TRBD1 (5 bases). V lost 4 bases and J lost 7, with 23 bases in between. Germline CDR1 reads SGHRS; CDR2 reads YFSETQ. The CDR3 is made up of 17 amino acids. The CDR3 loop is CASSQSGALMEGEKLFF. CDR3 coding DNA: TGCGCCAGCAGCCAAAGCGGGGCCCTCATGGAGGGTGAAAAACTGTTTTTT.

This clone was seen a few times. This chain links TRBV5-1 with TRBJ2-3, with D uncertain. Trimming shortened V by 1 base and J by 3 bases, and 9 bases separated the two germline ends. From germline, CDR1 is SGHRS and CDR2 YFSETQ. The CDR3 consists of 14 residues. The DNA of the CDR3 is TGCGCCAGCAGCTTGAGGGCGGAAACAGATACGCAGTATTTT. The encoded protein is CASSLRAETDTQYF.

This chain links TRBV13 with TRBJ2-7; no clear D gene. The CDR3 is made up of 12 amino acids. In germline, CDR1 is PRHDT, CDR2 FYEKMQ (reference sequence). Between the trimmed V and J ends, which lost 4 bases and 0 bases, there was a span of 4 bases. The CDR3 nucleotides read TGTGCCAGCAGCTCCCACTCCTACGAGCAGTACTTC. It codes for CASSSHSYEQYF.

Worth noting for this clone: The same CDR3 also results from other DNA sequences found in this sample. The CDR3 bases are TGCGCCAGCAGCTTGGGGGACTCCTACAATGAGCAGTTCTTC. Its translation is CASSLGDSYNEQFF. V and J are TRBV5-1 and TRBJ2-1; D gene uncertain. Deletions cut 0 bases from V and 0 bases from J, with 4 bases between. The CDR3 has 14 residues. Germline CDR1 SGHRS, CDR2 YFSETQ.

This sequence joins TRBV6-6 and TRBJ2-7, with TRBD1 identical over 9 bases. The V gene end was trimmed by 4 bases and the J gene end by 3 bases; junction bases not matched to a gene: 7. Germline V lookup: CDR1 MNHNY, CDR2 SVGAGI (reference sequence). This CDR3 contains 15 residues. CDR3 DNA: TGTGCCAGCAGTTTGGTGGGACAGGGTCTCTACGAGCAGTACTTC. Translated, it gives CASSLVGQGLYEQYF.

The chain uses TRBV5-1 and TRBJ2-3; 10 positions agree with TRBD2. V lost 5 bases to trimming and J lost 6 bases; unmatched junction nucleotides: 12. Germline V gene lookup returns CDR1 SGHRS and CDR2 YFSETQ. The CDR3 loop spans 16 amino acids. CDR3 coding DNA: TGCGCCAGCAGGACTAGCGGGTCATTAGTGGCTGATACGCAGTATTTT. This translates into CASRTSGSLVADTQYF.

DNA for the CDR3: TGCGCCAGCAGCTTGGCCCCGGGAGGGGATACGCAGTATTTT. This translates into CASSLAPGGDTQYF. The chain couples TRBV5-1 to TRBJ2-3; 8 bases match TRBD2. The CDR3 runs to 14 residues. Germline V CDR1 and CDR2: SGHRS, YFSETQ. With 0 bases clipped from V and 6 bases from J, the junction kept 3 bases outside the gene matches.

The chain uses TRBV7-8 and TRBJ2-3; 12 nucleotides line up with TRBD2. The CDR3 is 16 residues long. Losses at the gene ends were 5 bases for V and 6 bases for J; bases not matched to a gene: 9. Germline values: CDR1 SGHVS, CDR2 FQNEAQ. In DNA, the CDR3 is TGTGCCAGCAGCCAGCCGACTAGCGGGAGTCCGGATACGCAGTATTTT. Translated, it gives CASSQPTSGSPDTQYF.

J is TRBJ2-3 and V is TRBV21-1; the table's D gene call, TRBD2, was not cross checked with the DNA. TRBV21-1 is reported as a pseudogene. The CDR3 spans 16 residues. The CDR3 DNA sequence: TGTGCCAGGGGAGGTCGACTAGCGGGATCCACAGATACGCAGTATTTT. Translation: CARGGRLAGSTDTQYF.

The sample holds a few counts of this clone. The V call is TRBV11-2, the J call TRBJ2-3; 11 bases align to TRBD2. The V gene's germline CDR1 is SGHAT and CDR2 FQNNGV. The CDR3 spans 16 residues. V was pared by 5 bases and J by 5 bases, with 9 bases of the junction left unmatched. Here the CDR3 DNA reads TGTGCCAGCAGCCCGGTTAGCGGGAGGGTGGGAGATACGCAGTATTTT. This gives the protein CASSPVSGRVGDTQYF.

This clone turned up a few times. CDR3 in DNA: TGTGCCACCCTACCCCGAACAGGTGACTCGGAGTTCTTC. It specifies CATLPRTGDSEFF. J is TRBJ2-1 and V is TRBV27; D is perhaps TRBD1 (5 bases). The CDR3 covers 13 residues. The germline V gene encodes CDR1 MNHEY and CDR2 SMNVEV (reference sequence). Trimming left V 10 bases short and J 14 bases short, with 24 bases between.